This entry lists 24 T cell receptor beta chains sequenced from one sample in a study of CD8 T cells in Susac syndrome. cDNA came from about 0.46 to 1 ug RNA primed by random hexamers. One entry per CDR3 protein, called by TCRdb with MiXCR from the immunoSEQ multiplex PCR reads. This table has 190,000 or so distinct CDR3 sequences, 90% to 95% appearing once. Material for sequencing was CD4+ T cells from PBMCs. The receptors derive from a human donor with multiple sclerosis.

V is TRBV29-1 and J is TRBJ2-7; TRBD2 matches 10 bases. This CDR3 is built from 12 residues. V was clipped by 6 bases and J by 4 bases; unmatched bases: 3. CDR1 is SQVTM and CDR2 is ANQGSEA in the germline V gene. CDR3 coding DNA: TGCAGCGTGGCTAGCGGGAGATACGAGCAGTACTTC. Residues: CSVASGRYEQYF.

The chain has TRBV5-1 and TRBJ2-3; 9 bases match TRBD1. The CDR3 contains 14 residues. V lost 4 bases, J lost 6 bases, and 6 bases stayed unmatched. The germline gives CDR1 SGHRS, CDR2 YFSETQ. CDR3 amino acids: CASSRDREFDTQYF. The CDR3 nucleotides read TGCGCCAGCAGCCGGGACAGGGAATTTGATACGCAGTATTTT.

The chain recombines TRBV6-5 with TRBJ1-2; D is perhaps TRBD1 (5 bases). V was cut by 4 bases and J by 4 bases, with 16 bases left in between. This CDR3 has 15 residues. Germline CDR1 MNHEY, CDR2 SVGAGI. CDR3 sequence: CASSFAGGQGYGYTF. The CDR3 coding sequence is TGTGCCAGCAGTTTTGCGGGCGGGCAGGGCTATGGCTACACCTTC.

The chain couples TRBV30 to TRBJ2-1, with D tentatively TRBD2 (5 bases). The germline V gene has CDR1 GTSNPN and CDR2 SVGIG (reference sequence). This CDR3 has 15 amino acids. V lost 8 bases to trimming and J lost 1 base, with 18 bases between them. The CDR3 sequence is CAGKTRTASYNEQFF. DNA of the CDR3: TGTGCCGGTAAGACACGGACTGCGTCCTACAATGAGCAGTTCTTC.

The genes are TRBV7-8 and TRBJ2-1; TRBD2 matches at 7 bases. The germline gives CDR1 SGHVS, CDR2 FQNEAQ. V shed 4 bases and J 3 bases; nucleotides not matched to a gene: 9. The CDR3 totals 16 residues. CDR3 sequence: CASSSLRRGVYNEQFF. The DNA for the CDR3 is TGTGCCAGCAGCTCCCTTCGTCGGGGGGTCTACAATGAGCAGTTCTTC.

For the CDR3, the DNA is TGTGCCAGCAGCGTAGGGGATACGCAGTATTTT. It codes for CASSVGDTQYF. The gene calls are TRBV9 and TRBJ2-3, with D uncertain. The CDR3 is 11 residues long. V shed 0 bases and J shed 6 bases, with 2 bases lying between them. The germline V gene has CDR1 SGDLS and CDR2 YYNGEE.

The V and J genes are TRBV20-1 and TRBJ1-2; perhaps TRBD1 as D (5 bases). The CDR3 sequence is 13 residues long. Trimming cost V 3 bases and J 3 bases, with 11 bases left between them. Per germline, CDR1 DFQATT and CDR2 SNEGSKA (reference sequence). In DNA form, the CDR3 reads TGCAGTGCTAGCGCCGGGACCGACTATGGCTACACCTTC. Its translation: CSASAGTDYGYTF.

This clonotype appeared a few times. This chain uses TRBV12-3 or TRBV12-4 with TRBJ1-5; maybe TRBD1 (5 bases). Deletions cut 2 bases from V and 7 bases from J, with 9 bases between. CDR3 length: 13 residues. As DNA, the CDR3 is TGTGCCAGCAGTTTACAGGGACTGCAGCCCCAGCATTTT. Translation gives CASSLQGLQPQHF.

This chain joins TRBV5-1 and TRBJ2-1, with 11 bases matching TRBD2. J was trimmed by 4 bases and V by 2 bases; bases with no gene match: 8. Germline CDR1 is SGHRS and CDR2 is YFSETQ. The CDR3 sequence is 17 residues long. The CDR3 nucleotides read TGCGCCAGCAGCTTTACGCTAGCGGGGGGAGTATACAATGAGCAGTTCTTC. Amino acid sequence: CASSFTLAGGVYNEQFF.

J is TRBJ2-5 and V is TRBV11-2; unclear D gene. With 5 bases removed from V and 0 bases from J, the gap between germline ends came to 16 bases. This CDR3 comprises 16 residues. CDR1 is SGHAT, CDR2 FQNNGV, per germline. The CDR3 region is CASSPRPATNQETQYF. The DNA for the CDR3 is TGTGCCAGCAGCCCTAGGCCGGCTACGAACCAAGAGACCCAGTACTTC.

The rearrangement links TRBV7-8 to TRBJ2-5; 11 nucleotides line up with TRBD2. The germline gives CDR1 SGHVS, CDR2 FQNEAQ. The CDR3 extends over 18 amino acids. V was pared by 5 bases and J by 5 bases, with 16 bases of the junction left unmatched. The CDR3 loop reads CASSPSGGHARGPETQYF. The DNA for the CDR3 is TGTGCCAGCAGCCCTAGCGGGGGGCACGCTCGGGGTCCGGAGACCCAGTACTTC. Filled out from reference TRBV7-8 and TRBJ2-5, the complete variable domain reads GAGVSQSPRYKVAKRGQDVALRCDPISGHVSLFWYQQALGQGPEFLTYFQNEAQLDKSGLPSDRFFAERPEGSVSTLKIQRTQQEDSAVYLCASSPSGGHARGPETQYFGPGTRLLVL.

The CDR3 DNA reads TGTGCCTGGAGAAAGGGGCAGGACACTGAAGCTTTCTTT. It codes for CAWRKGQDTEAFF. This chain uses TRBV30 with TRBJ1-1, with D possibly being TRBD1 (5 bases). CDR3 length equals 13 residues. V was pared by 3 bases and J by 3 bases, with 11 bases between. CDR1 and CDR2 from the germline V gene are GTSNPN and SVGIG (reference sequence).

V gene TRBV5-1 combines with J gene TRBJ2-7; 9 bases align to TRBD1. V was clipped by 5 bases and J by 3 bases; unmatched bases: 6. The CDR3 has 14 amino acids. Germline CDR1 SGHRS, CDR2 YFSETQ. CDR3 sequence reads: CASRTGTGIYEQYF. In DNA, the CDR3 is TGCGCCAGCAGGACAGGGACAGGGATCTACGAGCAGTACTTC.

The sample holds one count of this clonotype. V gene TRBV29-1 combines with J gene TRBJ1-6, with unresolved D. Trimming removed 0 bases from V and 8 bases from J, with 17 bases in between. There are 16 residues in the CDR3. The V gene's germline CDR1 is SQVTM and CDR2 ANQGSEA. The CDR3 spells CSVEDLSRTKDSPLHF. CDR3 DNA sequence: TGCAGCGTTGAAGATCTTTCGCGGACCAAGGATTCACCCCTCCACTTT. Using reference TRBV29-1 and TRBJ1-6 for the parts outside the CDR3, the full variable domain is SAVISQKPSRDICQRGTSLTIQCQVDSQVTMMFWYRQQPGQSLTLIATANQGSEATYESGFVIDKFPISRPNLTFSTLTVSNMSPEDSSIYLCSVEDLSRTKDSPLHFGNGTRLTVT.

The chain recombines TRBV27 with TRBJ2-7, with 8 bases that match TRBD1. CDR1 MNHEY and CDR2 SMNVEV come from the germline V gene (reference sequence). The CDR3 runs to 14 residues. J was trimmed by 5 bases and V by 6 bases; bases with no gene match: 9. CDR3 protein: CASRRQGSFDEQYF. CDR3 sequence (DNA): TGTGCCAGCAGACGACAGGGGAGTTTCGACGAGCAGTACTTC.

The V call is TRBV20-1, the J call TRBJ1-4; D is unresolved. Germline V gene lookup returns CDR1 DFQATT and CDR2 SNEGSKA (reference sequence). With 3 bases removed from V and 7 bases from J, the gap between germline ends came to 9 bases. The CDR3 extends over 12 amino acids. DNA for the CDR3: TGCAGTGCTAGTAGGCTCTCTGAAAAACTGTTTTTT. Amino acid sequence: CSASRLSEKLFF.

The rearrangement links TRBV3-1 to TRBJ1-6, with D unclear. V dropped 2 bases and J dropped 8 bases, with 7 bases sitting between them. Germline CDR1 is LGHDT and CDR2 is YNNKEL (reference sequence). CDR3 length equals 13 residues. Written as DNA, the CDR3 is TGTGCCAGCAGCCAACACACTGATTCACCCCTCCACTTT. It translates to CASSQHTDSPLHF.

CDR3 sequence reads: CASSASLARSYNEQFF. The CDR3, as DNA: TGTGCCAGCAGCGCATCACTAGCGAGATCCTACAATGAGCAGTTCTTC. V usage is TRBV7-7 and J usage is TRBJ2-1; 7 bases are shared with TRBD2. The length of the CDR3 is 16 residues. Trimming took 5 bases from V and 1 from J; bases not matched to a gene: 8. The V gene's germline CDR1 is SSHAT and CDR2 FNYEAQ (reference sequence).

The rearrangement joins TRBV12-5 to TRBJ2-4; D unresolved. The CDR3 sequence is 13 residues long. CDR1 is LGHNT and CDR2 is FRNRAP in the germline V gene. With 1 base removed from V and 5 bases from J, the gap between germline ends came to 6 bases. The CDR3 loop reads CASGLAAQNIQYF. The DNA of the CDR3 is TGTGCTAGTGGTTTGGCTGCACAAAACATTCAGTACTTC.

The chain has TRBV11-1 and TRBJ2-3, with 7 bases fitting TRBD1. This CDR3 is 16 amino acids long. The germline V gene has CDR1 SGHAT and CDR2 FQDESV (reference sequence). Trimming cost V 5 bases and J 3 bases; bases outside gene matches: 11. The CDR3 nucleotides are TGTGCCAGCAGCGCCAAACCGGGACAGAGGACAGATACGCAGTATTTT. Translated, it gives CASSAKPGQRTDTQYF.

The chain recombines TRBV30 with TRBJ1-1; D ambiguous. Germline CDR1 reads GTSNPN; CDR2 reads SVGIG (reference sequence). The ends were cut back, 2 bases at V and 1 base at J, with 8 bases in the middle. The CDR3 extends over 13 amino acids. The CDR3 DNA sequence: TGTGCCTGGAGTATACATTCGAACACTGAAGCTTTCTTT. It specifies CAWSIHSNTEAFF.

This chain links TRBV6-2 or TRBV6-3 with TRBJ2-4, with D tentatively TRBD1 (6 bases). This CDR3 has 14 residues. Germline V lookup: CDR1 MNHEY, CDR2 SVGEGT. V was shortened by 1 base and J by 12 bases, with 16 bases between the two germline ends. CDR3 in amino acids: CASSYYGSQGSQYF. For the CDR3, the DNA is TGTGCCAGCAGTTACTACGGCTCCCAGGGGAGTCAGTACTTC.

The chain has TRBV12-3 or TRBV12-4 and TRBJ2-1; D is tentatively TRBD1 or TRBD2 (6 bases each). The length of the CDR3 is 15 residues. V lost 0 bases, J lost 10 bases, and 16 bases lay in between. DNA for the CDR3: TGTGCCAGCAGTTTAGCGCAAGCCCTGGGGGGCGAGCAGTTCTTC. Residues: CASSLAQALGGEQFF.

J is TRBJ2-3 and V is TRBV20-1, with 9 bases identical to TRBD2. The V and J ends lost 6 bases and 2 bases, in that order; junction bases with no gene match: 9. CDR3 length: 15 amino acids. Germline V gene data show CDR1 as DFQATT and CDR2 as SNEGSKA (reference sequence). CDR3 protein: CSALDSGGITDTQYF. CDR3 DNA sequence: TGCAGTGCCCTTGATAGCGGGGGAATCACAGATACGCAGTATTTT.